This T cell receptor beta chain was profiled in a study of blood T cells in healthy people across ages. It was with a sample-barcoded 5' primer and a J-beta primer mix that a second PCR of about 6 to 12 cycles was run. TCRdb re-called the 5' RACE reads with MiXCR, one entry per CDR3 protein. The sample carries roughly 680,000 distinct CDR3 sequences, 20% to 25% recorded once. This CDR3 region has 16 residues. Per germline, CDR1 SGHRS and CDR2 YFSETQ. The source is a man in his 70s in good health. What was sequenced was blood. The chain links TRBV5-1 to TRBJ2-1; TRBD2 matches at 9 bases. The last part of the DNA fits TRBJ2-7 better; the J call may be wrong. The CDR3 reads CASSLILAGVPHEQYF. The CDR3 nucleotides are TGCGCCAGCAGCTTGATACTAGCGGGCGTCCCTCACGAGCAGTACTTC.